This T cell receptor beta chain was documented in a study of T cell repertoires in MIS-A myocarditis (dated by TCRdb to 2022 to 2024). Regarding this clone: It has no known antigen specificity. No base-level quality is on record; no much larger clone is a single base apart.

The junction shows trimming of 6 bases on V and 7 bases on J, plus 13 bases between the germline ends. The CDR3 goes from the cysteine to the phenylalanine over 12 residues. Left in the record is the CDR3 DNA by itself, 36 bases read in frame from the first base. CDR1 and CDR2 (SGHTA, FQGNSA) derive from the germline V gene. The QIAamp DNA FFPE kit was used to extract genomic DNA from formalin-fixed paraffin-embedded autopsy tissue. TCRbeta CDR3 regions were amplified by the immunoSEQ bias-controlled multiplex PCR and were subjected to high-throughput sequencing. Per the original workflow: The immunoSEQ vendor pipeline collapsed and filtered the CDR3 sequences so that the abundance and frequency of each unique TCRbeta CDR3 could be quantified. Dominant CDR3 amino acid sequences were clustered with SARS-CoV-2-specific ImmuneCODE TCRbeta sequences by CD-HIT using a 90% global sequence identity threshold. Clones with frequencies of 0.1 to 1 were classed as hyperexpanded, and 0.01 to 0.1 as large. For the dominant clones, CDR3 amino acid sequences and V and J gene assignments were confirmed with MiXCR. The R stringdist package was used to calculate Levenshtein distances between the patient clonotypes and the ImmuneCODE hits. TCRdb carries this immuneACCESS record with in-frame sequences only. Its versions omit some clonotypes, under half of them owing to an unresolved V gene in the studies checked, with the rest unexplained. V, J and clone size were drawn from that table, and D and trimming were deduced from the DNA. The table for this sample lists 11,000 or so clones; 65% to 90% of them were counted only once. Around 30% of the sample is taken by the ten largest.

The TCR comes from a man between 18 and 35 years old with fulminant myocarditis from multisystem inflammatory syndrome in adults (MIS-A) after COVID-19. Recombination joined TRBV7-2 with TRBJ2-7; TRBD1 could be the D gene, as 6 bases match. The specimen sequenced was right ventricle heart tissue obtained at autopsy. Interpreted using the paper, the cell subset or site label stands for: cardiac tissue sample (left or right ventricle, interventricular septum, or pericardium). The CDR3 protein is CASSSVDREQYF. The DNA reads as follows: TGTGCCAGCAGTTCAGTCGACAGGGAGCAGTACTTC.